Listed below are T cell receptor beta chains from one sample, sequenced in a study of CD4+ T cells in melanoma. Here immunoSEQ multiplex PCR was the method, and the copy in TCRdb shows in-frame clones only, minus some. The data contain roughly 140,000 clones, 80% to 95% of them singletons. Receptors originate from a human donor with melanoma. Each CDR3 is given with its conserved first and last residue. A D gene is named only where the DNA matches it firmly. Size is stated for part of the rows, as once, few or many counts, or as a class when the clone is expanded.

v_call	d_call	j_call	clone_size	cdr3_nt	cdr3_aa
TRBV2	TRBD2	TRBJ2-5	NA	TGTGCCAGCAGTACTAAGCGGGGGTCCACCCAAGAGACCCAGTACTTC	CASSTKRGSTQETQYF
TRBV23-1	NA	TRBJ1-6	NA	TGCGCCAGCAGTCAGGGCAGCAATTCACCCCTCCACTTT	CASSQGSNSPLHF
TRBV11-3	TRBD1	TRBJ2-1	NA	TGTGCCAGCAGTCCCAGACAGGGGGCATTGGATGAGCAGTTCTTC	CASSPRQGALDEQFF
TRBV25-1	NA	TRBJ2-5	once	TGTGCCAGCAGTAGCGACTTTCAACAGACCCAGTACTTC	CASSSDFQQTQYF
TRBV6-6	TRBD1	TRBJ2-1	NA	TGTGCCAGCAGCCCGGACAGGGTTTCCTACAATGAGCAGTTCTTC	CASSPDRVSYNEQFF
TRBV4-2	NA	TRBJ2-5	NA	TGTGCCAGCAGCCCCTACTATCTGGAGACCCAGTACTTC	CASSPYYLETQYF
TRBV27	NA	TRBJ1-1	few	TGTGCCAGCAGACTACAGGGTGGCACTGAAGCTTTCTTT	CASRLQGGTEAFF
TRBV2	NA	TRBJ1-1	NA	TGTGCCAGCACCGCGGGGCTTAACACTGAAGCTTTCTTT	CASTAGLNTEAFF
TRBV30	NA	TRBJ2-7	NA	TGTGCCGCGGGACTCCAAACCTACGAGCAGTACTTC	CAAGLQTYEQYF
TRBV7-3	TRBD2	TRBJ2-3	NA	TGTGCCAGCAGCTCATACGGGGGGAGCACAGATACGCAGTATTTT	CASSSYGGSTDTQYF
TRBV5-1	TRBD2	TRBJ2-5	NA	TGCGCCAGCAGCTTGGGTGGTAGCGGGGAGACCCAGTACTTC	CASSLGGSGETQYF
TRBV19	TRBD1	TRBJ2-2	NA	TGTGCCAGTAGTATAATCCAGGGGGTCGGCACCGGGGAGCTGTTTTTT	CASSIIQGVGTGELFF
TRBV29-1	NA	TRBJ1-2	NA	TGCAGCGCCGATGGCGGGACCAACTATGGCTACACCTTC	CSADGGTNYGYTF
TRBV4-1	TRBD1	TRBJ1-5	NA	TGCGCCAGCAGCCAGGAGGGACAGTTCATACAGCCCCAGCATTTT	CASSQEGQFIQPQHF
TRBV2	TRBD1	TRBJ2-5	NA	TGTGCCAGCAGTCCAGACAGGGGGCAAGAGACCCAGTACTTC	CASSPDRGQETQYF
TRBV5-1	TRBD1	TRBJ2-5	NA	TGCGCCAGCAGCTTGGCCATTCGGACAGGGGGTTTGGAGACCCAGTACTTC	CASSLAIRTGGLETQYF
TRBV5-1	TRBD1	TRBJ2-7	once	TGCGCCAGCAGCTTGGATAAGGGGACAGGGACCTACGAGCAGTACTTC	CASSLDKGTGTYEQYF
TRBV6-1	NA	TRBJ1-1	NA	TGTGCCAGCATCAAGTCCAGCCATAACACTGAAGCTTTCTTT	CASIKSSHNTEAFF
TRBV7-3	NA	TRBJ1-1	NA	TGTGCCAGCAGCTTTCAGTTTAACACTGAAGCTTTCTTT	CASSFQFNTEAFF
TRBV7-7	TRBD1	TRBJ2-1	NA	TGTGCTAGCAGCTTAGGCAGGGGGCAAAGCGCCTACAATGAGCAGTTCTTC	CASSLGRGQSAYNEQFF
TRBV5-1	NA	TRBJ2-2	once	TGCGCCAGCAGCTTGACGGAAACCGGGGAGCTGTTTTTT	CASSLTETGELFF